Reported below is one T cell receptor (beta chain). Its antigen remains unknown. This specimen belongs to a study of T cells in localized non-small cell lung cancer. Sequencing was performed with immunoSEQ multiplex PCR; in TCRdb, only in-frame clones are kept and a portion is missing. The table has some 140,000 clones, around 90% seen once. Study-wide results and limits: Those with higher blood T cell density had longer overall survival. Among the top 100 tumor clones, a median about 60 appeared in adjacent lung. Clonality of T cells reached its maximum in uninvolved adjacent lung, surpassing tumor. Heterogeneity within the tumor remains possible, as just one region underwent sequencing.

The sequence was collected from an older female donor with stage I lung adenocarcinoma. Sample: peripheral blood, taken before any cancer treatment.

DNA of the CDR3: TGTGCCAGCAGCGATGGCGCGGACTCCTACAATGAGCAGTTCTTC. Its translation: CASSDGADSYNEQFF. The V call is TRBV9, the J call TRBJ2-1, with unresolved D. This CDR3 is built from 15 residues. V was shortened by 3 bases and J by 0 bases, with 10 bases between the two germline ends. Germline CDR1 and CDR2: SGDLS and YYNGEE.